This T cell receptor (beta chain) is drawn from a study of OX40 agonist ivuxolimab in advanced cancers. General study points: CD8+ T cells averaged more expanded clones than CD4+.

In the case of this clone: Its antigen is unknown.

Only in-frame clones appear in the TCRdb table, and some are missing; sequencing was by immunoSEQ multiplex PCR. The sample shows 70,000 or so clones, over 60% of them seen only once. The CDR3 is 11 residues long. Looked up from germline, CDR1 is MNHNS and CDR2 is SASEGT. Trimming shortened V by 8 bases and J by 7 bases, and 12 bases separated the two germline ends. This material consisted of CD4+ or CD8+ T cells sorted from blood, taken in a trial of the OX40 agonist ivuxolimab. The chain is built from TRBV6-1 and TRBJ2-7, with a weak D call TRBD1 (6 bases). This TCR came from an adult with an advanced solid tumor such as melanoma, head and neck, liver or kidney cancer. CDR3: CASPKGVEQYF. The CDR3 DNA is TGTGCCAGCCCAAAGGGGGTTGAGCAGTACTTC.